The rows below give T cell receptor beta chains drawn from one sample of a study of OX40 agonist ivuxolimab in advanced cancers. Measured with immunoSEQ multiplex PCR; TCRdb has only the in-frame clones, and not every one. The data show 50,000 or so clones, around 93% seen once. The starting material was CD4+ or CD8+ T cells sorted from blood, obtained in a trial of the OX40 agonist ivuxolimab. Receptors were obtained from an adult with an advanced solid tumor such as melanoma, head and neck, liver or kidney cancer. The CDR3 runs from the conserved cysteine through the conserved F or W. D genes are given only for firm matches. For some rows the clone size is stated as once, few or many, or as a class when expanded; others skip it.

TRBJ2-1 TRBD1 - TRBV29-1 CSVGTGTGGGEQFF TGCAGCGTTGGAACCGGGACAGGGGGCGGTGAGCAGTTCTTC
TRBJ2-1 TRBD2 - TRBV9 CASSGTGGRDYNEQFF TGTGCCAGCAGCGGAACGGGGGGGCGTGATTACAATGAGCAGTTCTTC
TRBJ1-1 - - TRBV6-4 CASSDSGGHEAFF TGTGCCAGCAGTGACTCGGGGGGGCATGAAGCTTTCTTT
TRBJ1-5 TRBD1 - TRBV4-3 CASSPWTGDNQPQHF TGCGCCAGCAGTCCTTGGACAGGTGACAATCAGCCCCAGCATTTT
TRBJ1-1 TRBD1 - TRBV28 CASSRDRGRRYTEAFF TGTGCCAGCAGTAGGGACAGGGGGCGTCGGTACACTGAAGCTTTCTTT
TRBJ1-1 - - TRBV30 CAWSGPGRNTEAFF TGTGCCTGGAGTGGGCCAGGCAGGAACACTGAAGCTTTCTTT
TRBJ1-1 - - TRBV11-2 CASKKDTEAFF TGTGCCAGCAAGAAAGACACTGAAGCTTTCTTT
TRBJ2-1 - - TRBV27 CASSNYNEQFF TGTGCCAGCAGTAATTACAATGAGCAGTTCTTC
TRBJ2-3 TRBD2 once TRBV27 CASRSWGLAGGDTDTQYF TGTGCCAGCCGTTCCTGGGGACTAGCGGGGGGGGACACAGATACGCAGTATTTT
TRBJ2-7 - - TRBV4-1 CASSQALRGYEQYF TGCGCCAGCAGCCAGGCTTTACGGGGATACGAGCAGTACTTC
TRBJ2-1 TRBD1 - TRBV13 CASSLGAGGMSDEQFF TGTGCCAGCAGCTTAGGAGCAGGGGGCATGTCCGATGAGCAGTTCTTC
TRBJ2-7 - - TRBV27 CASSLSAGAGEQYF TGTGCCAGCAGTTTATCGGCTGGCGCGGGAGAGCAGTACTTC
TRBJ2-5 TRBD1 - TRBV4-1 CASSQPDRGQETQYF TGCGCCAGCAGCCAACCGGACAGGGGACAAGAGACCCAGTACTTC
TRBJ2-7 - few TRBV11-2 CASSLGLGFLYEQYF TGTGCCAGCAGCTTAGGCCTGGGATTCCTTTACGAGCAGTACTTC
TRBJ2-2 TRBD2 - TRBV7-3 CASSLNSILAGGNTGELFF TGTGCCAGCAGCTTAAACTCCATACTAGCGGGAGGAAACACCGGGGAGCTGTTTTTT